One sample yielded the 22 T cell receptor beta chains listed below, sequenced in a study of follicular helper T cells after annual influenza vaccination. Noted time point: 2014-2015 season, pre-vaccination. Sequencing used immunoSEQ multiplex PCR; TCRdb keeps in-frame clones, though not all of them. This table has 2,500 to 3,000 clones, around 85% appearing once. This specimen was CXCR5+ CD38- circulating T follicular helper cells from blood, taken on the day of influenza vaccination. Subset specified: circulating Tfh, non-naive CD4+CXCR5+PD-1+ (ICOS+CD38+ or ICOS-CD38-). These receptors came from an adult who received the influenza vaccine.

The chain uses TRBV5-4 and TRBJ1-2; TRBD1 matches at 7 bases. The V and J ends lost 0 bases and 0 bases, in that order; junction bases with no gene match: 5. The CDR3 contains 16 residues. Per germline, CDR1 SGHNT and CDR2 YYREEE (reference sequence). This CDR3 is CASSLDLQGANYGYTF. Here the CDR3 DNA reads TGTGCCAGCAGCTTGGATTTGCAGGGGGCTAACTATGGCTACACCTTC. Based on the CDR3 plus reference TRBV5-4 and TRBJ1-2, the full variable domain is ETGVTQSPTHLIKTRGQQVTLRCSSQSGHNTVSWYQQALGQGPQFIFQYYREEENGRGNFPPRFSGLQFPNYSSELNVNALELDDSALYLCASSLDLQGANYGYTFGSGTRLTVV.

The chain carries TRBV5-4 and TRBJ2-3; TRBD2 matches at 9 bases. The CDR3 runs 13 residues. J gave up 2 bases and V 8 bases, and 3 bases lay outside the gene matches. Germline CDR1 and CDR2: SGHNT and YYREEE (reference sequence). The CDR3 region is CASSSGVTDTQYF. DNA for the CDR3: TGTGCCAGTTCTAGCGGGGTCACAGATACGCAGTATTTT.

The chain recombines TRBV7-8 with TRBJ2-5, with 9 bases lining up with TRBD1. The germline V gene has CDR1 SGHVS and CDR2 FQNEAQ. This CDR3 spans 18 amino acids. V shed 1 base, J shed 5 bases, and the junction held 14 bases outside the gene matches. CDR3 in amino acids: CASSLGQGTGRLAETQYF. In DNA form, the CDR3 reads TGTGCCAGCAGCTTAGGACAGGGGACAGGGCGGTTAGCGGAGACCCAGTACTTC.

The chain joins TRBV5-1 to TRBJ2-5, with a weak D call TRBD2 (5 bases). The length of the CDR3 is 14 residues. With 9 bases removed from V and 5 bases from J, the gap between germline ends came to 20 bases. CDR1 and CDR2 from the germline V gene are SGHRS and YFSETQ. The CDR3 DNA sequence: TGCGCCACCACCCGGAGCGGTGGGCGGGAGACCCAGTACTTC. Its protein is CATTRSGGRETQYF. Drawing the rest from reference TRBV5-1 and TRBJ2-5, the complete variable domain is KAGVTQTPRYLIKTRGQQVTLSCSPISGHRSVSWYQQTPGQGLQFLFEYFSETQRNKGNFPGRFSGRQFSNSRSEMNVSTLELGDSALYLCATTRSGGRETQYFGPGTRLLVL.

This rearrangement joins TRBV4-3 to TRBJ1-2; D not resolved. Trimming pared 1 base from V and 2 bases from J, leaving 14 bases between. The CDR3 length is 16 residues. Germline V gene lookup returns CDR1 LGHNA and CDR2 YSLEER. CDR3 in amino acids: CASSQGATLGNYGYTF. The CDR3 DNA sequence: TGCGCCAGCAGCCAAGGGGCCACCTTGGGGAACTATGGCTACACCTTC.

The V and J genes are TRBV7-3 and TRBJ2-1; 12 nucleotides line up with TRBD2. The CDR3 length is 14 residues. CDR1 is SGHTA and CDR2 is FQGTGA in the germline V gene. Trimming cost V 6 bases and J 7 bases; bases outside gene matches: 4. The CDR3 DNA follows: TGTGCCAGCAGTGCTAGCGGGGGGGCGAATGAGCAGTTCTTC. The encoded protein is CASSASGGANEQFF.

V usage is TRBV4-3 and J usage is TRBJ2-3; possibly TRBD2 for D (5 bases). This CDR3 is 14 amino acids long. CDR1 and CDR2 (germline): LGHNA, YSLEER. Between the trimmed V and J ends, which lost 3 bases and 3 bases, there was a span of 10 bases. CDR3 coding DNA: TGCGCCAGCAGCCAGAGGACGGGGACAGATACGCAGTATTTT. Its translation: CASSQRTGTDTQYF.

The rearrangement uses TRBV7-2 and TRBJ2-3, with 10 bases fitting TRBD2. The junction had 9 bases not matched to a gene; V was cut back by 5 bases and J by 1 base. CDR1 and CDR2 from the germline V gene are SGHTA and FQGNSA. The CDR3 is made up of 17 amino acids. The CDR3 DNA is TGTGCCAGCAGCCGACGGGAAGCGGGGGGGGGCACAGATACGCAGTATTTT. Protein sequence: CASSRREAGGGTDTQYF.

This clone was counted a few times. In DNA, the CDR3 is TGTGCCAGCAGCCAAATCTGGCAGGGGAATTCACCCCTCCACTTT. Protein: CASSQIWQGNSPLHF. The V and J genes are TRBV16 and TRBJ1-6, with D perhaps matching TRBD1 (6 bases). Per germline, CDR1 KGHSY and CDR2 FQNENV. The CDR3 has 15 residues. Trimming left V 2 bases short and J 7 bases short, with 12 bases between.

V usage is TRBV7-2 and J usage is TRBJ2-1; no clear D. The CDR3 is made up of 13 amino acids. Germline V gives CDR1 SGHTA, CDR2 FQGNSA. V was clipped by 0 bases and J by 9 bases, with 9 bases between them. Here the CDR3 reads CASSLAASGEQFF. The CDR3 nucleotides are TGTGCCAGCAGCTTAGCGGCTTCAGGTGAGCAGTTCTTC.

This clone occurred a few times. The genes are TRBV6-4 and TRBJ1-5; D is unclear. This CDR3 contains 13 residues. Germline values: CDR1 MRHNA, CDR2 SNTAGT. Trimming pared 6 bases from V and 4 bases from J, leaving 10 bases between. The CDR3 DNA is TGTGCCAGCAGGCCTCGCCTAAATCAGCCCCAGCATTTT. Amino acids: CASRPRLNQPQHF.

The chain joins TRBV7-9 to TRBJ2-3; 13 bases match TRBD2. Germline assignment: CDR1 SEHNR and CDR2 FQNEAQ (reference sequence). V was pared by 1 base and J by 3 bases, with 4 bases of the junction left unmatched. There are 17 residues in the CDR3. CDR3 nucleotide sequence: TGTGCCAGCAGCTTAGGAATGGGACTAGCGGGGACAGATACGCAGTATTTT. This encodes CASSLGMGLAGTDTQYF.

The chain has TRBV6-1 and TRBJ2-3, with 8 bases that match TRBD2. This CDR3 comprises 14 residues. Germline V CDR1 and CDR2: MNHNS, SASEGT. J lost 0 bases, V lost 6 bases, and 2 bases had no gene match. CDR3 region: CASRRGASTDTQYF. The CDR3 DNA follows: TGTGCCAGCAGGCGGGGGGCTAGCACAGATACGCAGTATTTT.

Only a few counts were recorded for this clone. The V call is TRBV9, the J call TRBJ1-6; tentative D call: TRBD1 (6 bases). Trimming pared 4 bases from V and 9 bases from J, leaving 23 bases between. The CDR3 length is 17 residues. Germline V CDR1 and CDR2: SGDLS, YYNGEE. CDR3 residues: CASSPPRGGSRGSPLHF. CDR3 nucleotide sequence: TGTGCCAGCAGCCCACCACGGGGGGGCAGCCGAGGTTCACCCCTCCACTTT.

The genes are TRBV19 and TRBJ1-3, with D tentatively TRBD1 (5 bases). The CDR3 runs to 16 residues. Trimming shortened V by 5 bases and J by 1 base, and 15 bases separated the two germline ends. The germline V gene has CDR1 LNHDA and CDR2 SQIVND (reference sequence). CDR3 amino acids: CASSPGTAPSGNTIYF. The CDR3, as DNA: TGTGCCAGTAGTCCCGGGACGGCACCTTCTGGAAACACCATATATTTT. Drawing the rest from reference TRBV19 and TRBJ1-3, the complete variable domain is DGGITQSPKYLFRKEGQNVTLSCEQNLNHDAMYWYRQDPGQGLRLIYYSQIVNDFQKGDIAEGYSVSREKKESFPLTVTSAQKNPTAFYLCASSPGTAPSGNTIYFGEGSWLTVV.

The chain couples TRBV5-1 to TRBJ2-7; 9 bases align to TRBD2. CDR1 is SGHRS and CDR2 is YFSETQ in the germline V gene. The CDR3 runs 19 residues. Trimming took 4 bases from V and 0 from J; bases not matched to a gene: 17. CDR3 loop: CASSREPWGAGGISYEQYF. DNA of the CDR3: TGCGCCAGCAGCCGGGAGCCTTGGGGGGCGGGGGGGATCTCCTACGAGCAGTACTTC.

This chain uses TRBV5-1 with TRBJ2-7; possible D gene TRBD1, 6 bases. Trimming cost V 1 base and J 3 bases, with 14 bases left between them. The length of the CDR3 is 15 residues. Per germline, CDR1 SGHRS and CDR2 YFSETQ. For the CDR3, the DNA is TGCGCCAGCAGCTTGACCGGACAGAAAGACTACGAGCAGTACTTC. As protein: CASSLTGQKDYEQYF.

V gene TRBV28 combines with J gene TRBJ1-3; tentative D call: TRBD1 (5 bases). Germline V gene data show CDR1 as MDHEN and CDR2 as SYDVKM. This CDR3 has 15 amino acids. V was shortened by 5 bases and J by 2 bases, with 13 bases between the two germline ends. CDR3 nucleotide sequence: TGTGCCAGCAGTCCACCTGGGGGTACTGGAAACACCATATATTTT. Encoded protein: CASSPPGGTGNTIYF. Drawing the rest from reference TRBV28 and TRBJ1-3, the complete variable domain is DVKVTQSSRYLVKRTGEKVFLECVQDMDHENMFWYRQDPGLGLRLIYFSYDVKMKEKGDIPEGYSVSREKKERFSLILESASTNQTSMYLCASSPPGGTGNTIYFGEGSWLTVV.

The chain combines TRBV5-4 with TRBJ1-2, with D tentatively TRBD1 (6 bases). The V end lost 4 bases, the J end lost 4 bases, and 11 bases lay between the germline ends. Germline-derived CDR1 and CDR2 are SGHNT and YYREEE (reference sequence). The CDR3 has 13 residues. The CDR3, as DNA: TGTGCCAGCAGCCAAACAGGGACCTATGGCTACACCTTC. Amino acids: CASSQTGTYGYTF.

V is TRBV27 and J is TRBJ1-6; D gene unclear. CDR3 size: 15 residues. V dropped 3 bases and J dropped 10 bases, with 16 bases sitting between them. Germline CDR1 reads MNHEY; CDR2 reads SMNVEV (reference sequence). The DNA for the CDR3 is TGTGCCAGCAGTTTGACCCCCTTGACGTCCTCACCCCTCCACTTT. It specifies CASSLTPLTSSPLHF.

The chain combines TRBV5-1 with TRBJ1-1; 7 bases align to TRBD1. Trimming at V came to 1 base and at J to 4 bases, leaving 10 bases not matched to a gene. Germline assignment: CDR1 SGHRS and CDR2 YFSETQ. The CDR3 sequence is 16 residues long. CDR3 amino acids: CASSLFGRQGSTEAFF. Here the CDR3 DNA reads TGCGCCAGCAGCTTGTTCGGGAGACAGGGTAGCACTGAAGCTTTCTTT. Drawing the rest from reference TRBV5-1 and TRBJ1-1, the complete variable domain is KAGVTQTPRYLIKTRGQQVTLSCSPISGHRSVSWYQQTPGQGLQFLFEYFSETQRNKGNFPGRFSGRQFSNSRSEMNVSTLELGDSALYLCASSLFGRQGSTEAFFGQGTRLTVV.

J is TRBJ2-3 and V is TRBV19; D assignment may be TRBD1 or TRBD2 (5 bases each). This CDR3 region has 15 residues. In germline, CDR1 is LNHDA, CDR2 SQIVND (reference sequence). Deletions cut 3 bases from V and 4 bases from J, with 14 bases between. The chain's CDR3 is CASSILTAGADTQYF. CDR3 bases: TGTGCCAGTAGTATTTTGACAGCCGGGGCAGATACGCAGTATTTT.